Listed below are T cell receptor beta chains from one sample, sequenced in a study of post-analysis software for immune sequencing data. TCRdb re-called the PCR reads with MiXCR, one entry per CDR3 protein. The top ten hold roughly 4.9% of the sample, which has around 710,000 distinct CDR3 sequences, roughly 50% seen once. The specimen was blood. These TCRs come from a girl between 10 and 17 years old with multiple sclerosis. The conserved cysteine and the conserved F or W are not part of the CDR3 here.

j_call: TRBJ2-7; v_call: TRBV19; cdr3_aa: ASSIASGYEQY
j_call: TRBJ2-3; v_call: TRBV6-1; cdr3_aa: ASSLLRSGTDTQY
j_call: TRBJ2-7; v_call: TRBV6-6; cdr3_aa: ASSYSGKGSYEQY
j_call: TRBJ1-2; v_call: TRBV28; cdr3_aa: ASRPEDRDRDDYT
j_call: TRBJ2-1; v_call: TRBV27; cdr3_aa: ASSSQTSGRAGNHEQF
j_call: TRBJ2-1; v_call: TRBV20-1; cdr3_aa: GASYLGAGDYNEQF
j_call: TRBJ2-7; v_call: TRBV6-5; cdr3_aa: ASSTKSGSGAYEQY
j_call: .; v_call: TRBV15; cdr3_aa: ATSREEGHEQY
j_call: .; v_call: TRBV6-5; cdr3_aa: ASGQAEQY
j_call: TRBJ2-1; v_call: TRBV20-1; cdr3_aa: SARTLDRFYNEQF
j_call: TRBJ2-1; v_call: TRBV4-3; cdr3_aa: ASSHQGFRAGAGEQF
j_call: TRBJ1-2; v_call: TRBV27; cdr3_aa: ASSSLGTGWGYT
j_call: TRBJ1-1; v_call: TRBV6-6; cdr3_aa: ASSFEHRNTEAF
j_call: TRBJ2-7; v_call: TRBV20-1; cdr3_aa: SARDQRVAGDYEQY
j_call: TRBJ2-7; v_call: TRBV12-3/TRBV12-4; cdr3_aa: ASSFLASGREHEQY
j_call: TRBJ1-4; v_call: TRBV5-1; cdr3_aa: ASSLGTVTNEKLF
j_call: TRBJ1-2; v_call: TRBV12-3/TRBV12-4; cdr3_aa: ASSLDRVFGIYGHT
j_call: TRBJ2-7; v_call: TRBV7-9; cdr3_aa: ASSLASGVGSYEQY
j_call: TRBJ2-1; v_call: TRBV7-8; cdr3_aa: ASSLAGAADEQF
j_call: TRBJ1-2; v_call: TRBV3-1; cdr3_aa: ASSQGDRGNYGYT
j_call: TRBJ2-3; v_call: TRBV28; cdr3_aa: ASSFPGSTDTQY
j_call: TRBJ2-7; v_call: TRBV5-6; cdr3_aa: ASSSDVYEQY
j_call: TRBJ1-5; v_call: TRBV12-3/TRBV12-4; cdr3_aa: ASSKSRGSNQPQH
j_call: TRBJ2-1; v_call: TRBV6-5; cdr3_aa: ASSCLAANEQF
j_call: TRBJ1-2; v_call: TRBV13; cdr3_aa: ASSLRSRELLYGYT
j_call: .; v_call: TRBV10-1; cdr3_aa: ASSESAGAVDEQY
j_call: TRBJ1-2; v_call: TRBV10-3; cdr3_aa: AINGGSYGYT
j_call: TRBJ1-2; v_call: TRBV10-3; cdr3_aa: AISDQTGVIAYGYT
j_call: TRBJ1-1; v_call: TRBV30; cdr3_aa: AWSVRVSGGITEAF
j_call: TRBJ2-7; v_call: TRBV5-1; cdr3_aa: ASSTNRPGTGGYEQY
j_call: TRBJ2-7; v_call: TRBV7-2; cdr3_aa: ASSLRVQGAYEQY
j_call: TRBJ2-5; v_call: TRBV20-1; cdr3_aa: SARLPGTGGLMEETQY
j_call: TRBJ1-1; v_call: TRBV18; cdr3_aa: ASSPRGGGKNTEAF
j_call: TRBJ2-2; v_call: TRBV7-2; cdr3_aa: ASSLRLPTEELF
j_call: TRBJ2-7; v_call: TRBV6-1; cdr3_aa: ASSESRGWGYEQY
j_call: TRBJ2-1; v_call: TRBV28; cdr3_aa: ASSLFLAGANEQF
j_call: TRBJ2-1; v_call: TRBV28; cdr3_aa: ASSSIAGVTYNEQF